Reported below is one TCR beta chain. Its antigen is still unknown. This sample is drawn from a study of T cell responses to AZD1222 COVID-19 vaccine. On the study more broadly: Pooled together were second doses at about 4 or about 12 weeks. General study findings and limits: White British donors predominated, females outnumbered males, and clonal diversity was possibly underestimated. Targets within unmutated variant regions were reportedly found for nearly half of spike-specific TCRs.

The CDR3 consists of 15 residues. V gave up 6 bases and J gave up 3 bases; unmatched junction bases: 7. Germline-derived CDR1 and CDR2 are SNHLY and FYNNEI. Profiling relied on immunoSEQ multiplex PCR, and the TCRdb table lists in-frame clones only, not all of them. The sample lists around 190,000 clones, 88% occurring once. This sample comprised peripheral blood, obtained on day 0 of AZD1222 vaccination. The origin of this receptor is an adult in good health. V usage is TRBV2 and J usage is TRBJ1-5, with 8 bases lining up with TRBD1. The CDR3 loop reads CASRADRVNNQPQHF. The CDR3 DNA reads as TGTGCCAGCAGGGCGGACAGGGTTAACAATCAGCCCCAGCATTTT.